This is a list of T cell receptor beta chains from one sample in a study of shared clonotypes between healthy human individuals. The repertoire was sequenced with immunoSEQ multiplex PCR; TCRdb's copy has only in-frame clones and lacks some. The sample contains about 1,900,000 clones, about 95% of which appear only once. The sequenced sample consisted of naive CD8+ T cells sorted from blood. Receptors were obtained from a man younger than 30 in good health. Each CDR3 is given with its conserved first and last residue. The D gene is left open where the match is weak. Clone size is stated in some rows and not others, as once, few, many or a class when expanded.

j_call	d_call	v_call	clone_size	cdr3_length	cdr3_aa	cdr3_nt
TRBJ1-3	.	TRBV27	.	18	CASSLKGGSGSPGNTIYF	TGTGCCAGCAGTTTAAAAGGGGGATCAGGTAGTCCTGGAAACACCATATATTTT
TRBJ1-2	.	TRBV4-1	.	16	CASSLHLGEANYGYTF	TGCGCCAGCAGCCTCCACCTTGGGGAGGCTAACTATGGCTACACCTTC
TRBJ1-5	.	TRBV7-2	.	15	CASSLLGEWGQPQHF	TGTGCCAGCAGCTTACTAGGGGAGTGGGGTCAGCCCCAGCATTTT
TRBJ1-3	TRBD1	TRBV7-9	.	15	CASSMTGGYGNTIYF	TGTGCCAGCAGTATGACAGGGGGCTATGGAAACACCATATATTTT
TRBJ2-1	TRBD2	TRBV27	once	15	CASSSELAGDNEQFF	TGTGCCAGCAGTTCCGAACTAGCGGGGGACAATGAGCAGTTCTTC
TRBJ2-5	TRBD2	TRBV7-9	.	16	CASNSLSGMGQETQYF	TGTGCCAGCAACTCTCTGAGCGGGATGGGCCAAGAGACCCAGTACTTC
TRBJ2-7	.	TRBV5-1	.	11	CASSLGYEQYF	TGCGCCAGCAGCCTTGGCTACGAGCAGTACTTC
TRBJ2-7	.	TRBV4-1	.	15	CASSQDRGASYEQYF	TGCGCCAGCAGCCAAGACCGGGGGGCCTCCTACGAGCAGTACTTC
TRBJ2-7	.	TRBV11-2	.	14	CASSFGGVPYEQYF	TGTGCCAGCAGCTTCGGAGGGGTTCCCTACGAGCAGTACTTC
TRBJ1-2	.	TRBV9	.	14	CASTPPNADYGYTF	TGTGCCAGCACCCCTCCCAATGCGGACTATGGCTACACCTTC
TRBJ2-5	TRBD1	TRBV10-2	.	15	CASSDTGQGAETQYF	TGCGCCAGCAGTGACACTGGACAGGGGGCAGAGACCCAGTACTTC
TRBJ2-7	TRBD1	TRBV13	.	14	CASSPGTVRGEQYF	TGTGCCAGCAGCCCTGGGACGGTCAGGGGGGAGCAGTACTTC
TRBJ2-1	.	TRBV18	.	12	CASSPLGNEQFF	TGTGCCAGCTCACCGTTGGGAAATGAGCAGTTCTTC
TRBJ2-6	TRBD1	TRBV13	.	16	CASRGQGTSGANVLTF	TGTGCCAGTAGGGGACAGGGGACTTCTGGGGCCAACGTCCTGACTTTC
TRBJ2-7	.	TRBV9	.	15	CASSEGTGNSYEQYF	TGTGCCAGCAGCGAAGGTACAGGAAACTCCTACGAGCAGTACTTC